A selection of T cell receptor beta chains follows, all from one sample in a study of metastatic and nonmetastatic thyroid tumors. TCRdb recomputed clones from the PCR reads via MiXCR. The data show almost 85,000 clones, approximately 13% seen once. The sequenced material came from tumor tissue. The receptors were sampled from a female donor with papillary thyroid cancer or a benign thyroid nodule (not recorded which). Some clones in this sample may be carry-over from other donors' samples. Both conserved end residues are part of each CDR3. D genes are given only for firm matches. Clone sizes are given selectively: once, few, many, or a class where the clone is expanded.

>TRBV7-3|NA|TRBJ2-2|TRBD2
TGTGCCAGCAGCTTAACGGGCGGGGGAAACACCGGGGAGCTCTTTTTT
CASSLTGGGNTGELFF
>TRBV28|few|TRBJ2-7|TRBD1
TGTGCCAGCAGTTTAGGGGACAGCTCCTACGAGCAGTACTTC
CASSLGDSSYEQYF
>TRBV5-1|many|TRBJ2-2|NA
TGCGCCAGCAGCCCCGCGACCGGCGGGGAGCTGTTTTTT
CASSPATGGELFF
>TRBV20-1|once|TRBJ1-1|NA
TGCAGTGCATCCCAACCGACGAGAGGATTGAACACTGAAGCTTTCTTT
CSASQPTRGLNTEAFF
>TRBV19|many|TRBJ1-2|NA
TGTGCCAGTTCCAGCGGCGGCTACACCTTC
CASSSGGYTF
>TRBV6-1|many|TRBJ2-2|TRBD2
TGTGCCAGCACCCCCCTTGGACTAGCGGCGAACACCGGGGAGCTGTTTTTT
CASTPLGLAANTGELFF
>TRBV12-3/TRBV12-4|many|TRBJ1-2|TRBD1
TGTGCCAGCAGTTTAGCACGGTCAGGGGGGGGCTATGGCTACACCTTC
CASSLARSGGGYGYTF
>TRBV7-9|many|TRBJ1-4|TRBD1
TGTGCCAGCAGCCCCTACCAGGGGGCTTACAGTGAAAAACTGTTTTTT
CASSPYQGAYSEKLFF
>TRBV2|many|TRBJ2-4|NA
TGTGCCAGCAGTGAAAGGGCCGGGGAAGGCATTCAGTACTTC
CASSERAGEGIQYF
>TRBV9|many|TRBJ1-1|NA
TGTGCCAGCAGCGTAGTAAGTGGCGGGGGCACTGAAGCTTTCTTT
CASSVVSGGGTEAFF
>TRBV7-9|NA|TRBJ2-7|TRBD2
TGTGCCAGCATACCTCGAGGACTAGACGAGCATTACTTC
CASIPRGLDEHYF
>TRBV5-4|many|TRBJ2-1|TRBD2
TGTGCCAGCAGCGCGGTAGCGGGAGGGTACAATGAGCAGTTCTTC
CASSAVAGGYNEQFF
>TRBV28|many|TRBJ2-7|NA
TGTGCCAGCAGTTTAGCTGGAAAGGCCCGCGAGCAGTACTTC
CASSLAGKAREQYF
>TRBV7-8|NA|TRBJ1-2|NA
TGTGCCAGCAGCTTAGCGTTCGGGTCTGGCTACACCTTC
CASSLAFGSGYTF
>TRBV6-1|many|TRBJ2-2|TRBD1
TGTGCCAGCATCCGCCCCAAGAACAGGGGGCACACCGGGGAGCTGTTTTTT
CASIRPKNRGHTGELFF
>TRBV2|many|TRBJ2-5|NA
TGTGCCAGCAGTGAAACAGCAAGCCAAGAGACCCAGTACTTC
CASSETASQETQYF
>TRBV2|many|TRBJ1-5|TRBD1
TGTGCCAGCAGAGGACAGGCGCACAATCAGCCCCAGCATTTT
CASRGQAHNQPQHF
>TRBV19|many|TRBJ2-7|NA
TGTGCCACCATGGTAACGGGTGGGGGCGAGCAGTACTTC
CATMVTGGGEQYF
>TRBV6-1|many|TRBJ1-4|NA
TGTGCCAGCAGTTCTCCGGGAGGGCTTGCAACTAATGAAAAACTGTTTTTT
CASSSPGGLATNEKLFF
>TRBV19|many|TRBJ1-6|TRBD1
TGTGCCAGTAGTAGTACAGGGGGAATGAATTCACCCCTCCACTTT
CASSSTGGMNSPLHF
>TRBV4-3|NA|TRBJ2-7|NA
TGCGCCAGCAGCCAAGATTCCCGTGGGCTCGAGCAGTACTTC
CASSQDSRGLEQYF
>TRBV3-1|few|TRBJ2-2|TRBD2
TGTGCCAGCAGCCAAGATTATCCGGGACTAGTGGGCGGGGAGCTGTTTTTT
CASSQDYPGLVGGELFF
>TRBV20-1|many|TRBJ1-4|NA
TGCAGTGCGACAGCCCGCGCGGAAAAACTGTTTTTT
CSATARAEKLFF
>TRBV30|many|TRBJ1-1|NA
TGTGCCTGGAGTGTTGGTAGGAACACTGAAGCTTTCTTT
CAWSVGRNTEAFF
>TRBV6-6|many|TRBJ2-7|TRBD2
TGTGCCAGCAGTTACTCTGGGAGGGGCGGCCGAACTTACGAGCAGTACTTC
CASSYSGRGGRTYEQYF
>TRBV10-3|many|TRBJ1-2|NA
TGTGCCATCAGTGAGGAATATTCCAGGGTTGGCTACACCTTC
CAISEEYSRVGYTF
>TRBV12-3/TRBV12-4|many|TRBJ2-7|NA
TGTGCCAGCAGTCTCCAGGGTACGGGCGAGCAGTACTTC
CASSLQGTGEQYF
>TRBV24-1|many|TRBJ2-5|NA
TGTGCCACCAGTCCCAGAGGGGTAGAGACCCAGTACTTC
CATSPRGVETQYF
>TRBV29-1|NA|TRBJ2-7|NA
TGCAGCGTTGTCCGGGGTCCCTACGAGCAGTACTTC
CSVVRGPYEQYF
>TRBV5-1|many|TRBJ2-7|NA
TGCGCCAGCAGCTTGGCGGGACTCCCCTACGAGCAGTACTTC
CASSLAGLPYEQYF
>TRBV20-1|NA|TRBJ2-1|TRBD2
TGCAGTGCCCCGGAGCTAGCGGCAGGGCCGGATGAGCAGTTCTTC
CSAPELAAGPDEQFF
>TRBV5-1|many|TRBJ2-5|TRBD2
TGCGCCAGCAGCTTGGCCAGGACTAGCGGGACTAAAGAGACCCAGTACTTC
CASSLARTSGTKETQYF
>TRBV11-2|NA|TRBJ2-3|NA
TGTGCCAGCAGCTTAGGGGTTCTAGCCCCTTCCACAGATACGCAGTATTTT
CASSLGVLAPSTDTQYF
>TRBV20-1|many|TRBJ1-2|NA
TGCAGTGCTAATATCCAGGAGAACTATGGCTACACCTTC
CSANIQENYGYTF
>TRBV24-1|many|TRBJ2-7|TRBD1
TGTGCCACCAGTGAGCTGGACAGGGGGCTATTCGAGCAGTACTTC
CATSELDRGLFEQYF
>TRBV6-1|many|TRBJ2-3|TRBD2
TGTGCCAGCAGTACCCGGACCGGGAGGACAGATACGCAGTATTTT
CASSTRTGRTDTQYF
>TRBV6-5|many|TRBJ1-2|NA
TGTGCCAGCAGTTACTCAGGACCCGCTAACTATGGCTACACCTTC
CASSYSGPANYGYTF
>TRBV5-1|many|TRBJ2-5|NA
TGCGCCAGCAGCTTGGGTGGGTCCGTACAAGAGACCCAGTACTTC
CASSLGGSVQETQYF
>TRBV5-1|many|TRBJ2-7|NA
TGCGCCAGCAGCCAGTCCAGGAGCTCCTACGAGCAGTACTTC
CASSQSRSSYEQYF